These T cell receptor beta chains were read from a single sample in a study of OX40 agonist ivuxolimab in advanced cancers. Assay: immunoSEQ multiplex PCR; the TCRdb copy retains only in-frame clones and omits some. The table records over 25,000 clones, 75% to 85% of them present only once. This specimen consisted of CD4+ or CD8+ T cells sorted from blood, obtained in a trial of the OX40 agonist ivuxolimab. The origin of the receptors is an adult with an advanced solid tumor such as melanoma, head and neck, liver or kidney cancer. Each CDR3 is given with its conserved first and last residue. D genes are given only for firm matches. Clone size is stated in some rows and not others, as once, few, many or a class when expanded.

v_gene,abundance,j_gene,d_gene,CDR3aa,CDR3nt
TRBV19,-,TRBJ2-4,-,CASSISLASIQYF,TGTGCCAGTAGTATATCGCTAGCGTCTATTCAGTACTTC
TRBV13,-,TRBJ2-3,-,CASSLGRDTQYF,TGTGCCAGCAGCTTAGGCAGAGATACGCAGTATTTT
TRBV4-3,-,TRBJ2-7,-,CASSQGSDSSYEQYF,TGCGCCAGCAGCCAAGGGTCAGACAGCTCCTACGAGCAGTACTTC
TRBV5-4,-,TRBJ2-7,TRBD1,CASSFRGQGYEQYF,TGTGCCAGCAGCTTTCGGGGACAGGGCTACGAGCAGTACTTC
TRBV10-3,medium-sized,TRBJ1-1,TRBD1,CATMGGQYTEAFF,TGTGCCACCATGGGGGGACAGTACACTGAAGCTTTCTTT
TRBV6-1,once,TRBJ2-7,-,CASNYRESSYEQYF,TGTGCCAGCAATTACAGGGAAAGCTCCTACGAGCAGTACTTC
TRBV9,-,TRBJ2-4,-,CASSVEPYLGESKSIQYF,TGTGCCAGCAGCGTAGAGCCTTACTTGGGGGAGAGCAAAAGCATTCAGTACTTC
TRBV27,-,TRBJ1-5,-,CASSSQDSNQPQHF,TGTGCCAGCAGTAGTCAAGATAGCAATCAGCCCCAGCATTTT
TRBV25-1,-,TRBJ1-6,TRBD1,CASSVKGGFSPLHF,TGTGCCAGCAGTGTTAAAGGGGGCTTTTCACCCCTCCACTTT
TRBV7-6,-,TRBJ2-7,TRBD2,CASSLASGGHYEQYF,TGTGCCAGCAGCTTAGCTAGCGGGGGGCATTACGAGCAGTACTTC
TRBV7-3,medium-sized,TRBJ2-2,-,CASSLGGTRELFF,TGTGCCAGCAGCTTGGGTGGGACGAGGGAGCTGTTTTTT
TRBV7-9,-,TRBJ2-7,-,CASSLGTREQYF,TGTGCCAGCAGCTTAGGCACGCGCGAGCAGTACTTC
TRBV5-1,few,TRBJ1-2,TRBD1,CASSTRTGFYGYTF,TGCGCCAGCAGCACACGGACAGGGTTTTATGGCTACACCTTC
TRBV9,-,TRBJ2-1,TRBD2,CASSVGAGEYNEQFF,TGTGCCAGCAGCGTAGGGGCGGGGGAATACAATGAGCAGTTCTTC
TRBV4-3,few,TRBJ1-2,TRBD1,CASSHPGQGDGYTF,TGCGCCAGCAGCCACCCGGGACAGGGGGATGGCTACACCTTC
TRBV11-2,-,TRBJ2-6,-,CASSLHVGSGANVLTF,TGTGCCAGCAGCCTCCATGTGGGTTCTGGGGCCAACGTCCTGACTTTC